The present entry profiles one T cell receptor (beta chain) with its context. Its target is not known. These data belong to a study of untreated major depressive disorder. Whole-study findings and limits: Sequencing showed nonsignificant TRBV25-01 and TRBV02-01 differences matching flow cytometry. The sequencing tests were limited to three preselected Vbeta families.

Data came from immunoSEQ multiplex PCR; TCRdb stores just in-frame clones and leaves some out. The table lists about 21,000 clones, about 93% of them singletons, with around 0.3% in the top ten. Germline lookup yields CDR1 LGHNA and CDR2 YNFKEQ. With 0 bases clipped from V and 6 bases from J, the junction kept 14 bases outside the gene matches. This CDR3 is built from 18 residues. The donors were all European-descended. V is TRBV4-2 and J is TRBJ2-7, with 10 nucleotides matching TRBD1. The clonotype comes from a man in his thirties or forties in good health. Sample: CD4+ T cells from PBMCs. CDR3 amino acids: CASSQDWNRDRGLGEQYF. Written as DNA, the CDR3 is TGTGCCAGCAGCCAAGATTGGAACCGGGACAGGGGATTAGGCGAGCAGTACTTC.